Sequencing of this TCR beta chain was carried out in a study of cytomegalovirus exposure and HLA in healthy donors listed by TCRdb under 2017. As for the study more broadly: An earlier analysis of approximately 640 of the donors reported about 250 Gb of sequence data and 120 million or so unique TCR beta sequences from 190 million or so T cells. An early release covering more than 500 HLA-typed donors comprised 250 to 350 gigabases of sequencing data and some 79 million unique TCR sequences. Of the approximately 400 genotyped donors, 75% to 85% were placed in the genetic ancestry cluster associated with self-reported Caucasian donors. The study was designed to test whether signatures of past pathogen exposure could be identified by cataloging public T cell receptors. Using immunosequencing, the study profiled T cell repertoires from 666 subjects and related those repertoires to cytomegalovirus serostatus. Besides the first cohort of approximately 670 subjects, a separate validation cohort made up of 120 or so different subjects was used. The study combined high-throughput TCR immunosequencing, statistical association of individual TCRs with disease status, and machine learning to predict cytomegalovirus infection status. A later analysis re-analyzed previously published TCR beta repertoires from about 730 donors and added high-resolution HLA genotyping to study TCR occurrence patterns. Rather than using new phenotypic data, the later analysis identified candidate immune exposures from TCR beta sequences and from how often those sequences occurred across donors. In an earlier analysis of a few hundred of the donors, high-throughput TCR beta sequencing was used to judge whether each TCR beta V gene segment behaved as functional or pseudogenic. Donor age, sex, ethnicity and CMV serostatus were compiled alongside the repertoire data. A later genetic analysis took genome-wide SNP genotypes for about 55% of the roughly 700 donors and used that subset as a discovery cohort. All discovery cohort repertoires had been generated using a single sequencing platform. Both class I and class II loci were covered by HLA typing, at four-digit resolution. The number of typed donors differed by locus: roughly 620-640 for A, B, C, DRB1 and DQB1; 522 for DQA1; approximately 610 for DPA1; and around 490 for DPB1. Several DR-DQ haplotypes were treated as single units for association and clustering because of strong linkage in the cohort. Among roughly 370 genotyped donors of the cohort, an average of approximately 250,000 unique TCR beta nucleotide sequences were sequenced per donor, roughly 18% of them non-productive.

The cohort was made up of approximately 670 healthy bone marrow donors. At the time of sampling, every cohort member was nominally healthy, though immune exposures that went unrecorded were likely present. The donor was CMV seronegative and belonged to the group of 380 or so seronegative cohort members. Every donor gave a peripheral blood sample, and the peripheral blood mononuclear cells from that sample were used for TCR beta sequencing. Genomic DNA was extracted from the blood cell samples with the Qiagen DNeasy Blood Extraction Kit. Paper-wide results and their limitations: For the cohort, immune exposure information was limited to CMV serostatus. An earlier analysis of approximately 590 of the donors showed that most TCR beta V segments appeared in productive rearrangements either about 87% or about 30% of the time, which broadly matched IMGT annotations. In a later analysis, most CMV-associated TCR beta chains were found to appear HLA-restricted, with HLA associations seemingly driven largely by CMV exposure. According to a later analysis, TCR association rates differed among HLA loci, with DRB1 alleles showing the most associated TCRs and HLA-C alleles showing the fewest. A later analysis found that HLA-associated TCR beta chains were more clonally expanded and had lower generation probabilities than equally common non-associated chains. A cluster of highly shared sequence variants was judged likely to be a technical artifact of the sequencing pipeline. When HLA alleles, especially DR and DQ, strongly co-occurred, attributing TCR associations to individual alleles was difficult. Cytomegalovirus status was reported to be diagnosed by the classifier with high specificity and sensitivity in both the original and validation cohorts. Roughly 17 rarely observed V segments, including chromosome 9 orphons, were excluded from the earlier analysis of some 590 of the donors because counts were too low. It was suggested by the authors that the approach could potentially be generalized to other disease states and immunological phenotypes. A further reported finding was that TCR beta sequences accurately predicted the HLA-A and HLA-B alleles for most subjects in the first cohort. Because some donors lacked HLA typing at each locus, the association tests relied only on the typed subset. An association between a missense DCLRE1C variant and V-gene and J-gene trimming of TCR beta chains was found in a later genetic analysis and replicated in an independent cohort. Several of the top co-occurrence clusters appeared to be linked to parvovirus B19, influenza, CMV and Epstein-Barr virus, according to a later analysis. Correlated functional status among segregating V segments might reflect linkage disequilibrium, but an unknown experimental factor could not be ruled out. In a later analysis, 16,951 TCR beta sequences were associated with specific HLA alleles at a false discovery rate of 0.05. In a later genetic analysis, fewer N-insertions in productive TCRs were reported among donors in an Asian-associated ancestry cluster than the roughly 700-donor mean. Only TCR beta chains were sequenced in this cohort, and the absence of alpha or paired-chain data limited detectable features. Some IMGT-functional V segments, including TRBV6-2 and TRBV6-3, could not be distinguished by the 87-base-pair reads and were therefore excluded. In the study, 150 to 200 TCR beta chains were listed as associated with cytomegalovirus. Three of the identified cytomegalovirus-associated TCR beta chains were confirmed in vitro to be specific for cytomegalovirus antigens. Across donors, most TCR sequences were observed very rarely, whereas some public TCRs were present in many individuals. Sequencing depth was assumed to be roughly uniform across donors in the presence/absence analyses, though that assumption may not hold.

The method behind the library was the immunoSEQ multiplex PCR assay. The multiplex PCR relied on a mix of 60 forward primers for TCR Vbeta segments and 13 reverse primers for TCR Jbeta segments. A multiplex PCR assay on genomic DNA amplified the CDR3 region of rearranged TCR beta genes. Amplified TCR beta libraries were sequenced as 87-base-pair reads on the Illumina HiSeq System. The original methods were these. In a later analysis, around 80 million unique TCR beta chains were counted across the approximately 640 repertoires, and around 11 million of these chains were shared by at least two donors. To remove PCR and sequencing errors, raw reads were error-corrected and collapsed into unique sequences using a nearest-neighbor algorithm that merged closely related sequences. V, D and J gene segments were assigned by aligning CDR3 sequences to IMGT reference sequences. For a sequence to be retained, at least a six-nucleotide match to both a V gene segment and a J gene segment was required. Rearrangements were called productive when the CDR3 lacked stop codons and stayed in frame with V and J; all others were non-productive. Following IMGT convention, CDR3 was defined as the stretch from the second conserved V-encoded cysteine up to the conserved J-encoded phenylalanine. Sequences without an unambiguous match to a single V gene segment were excluded from the earlier analysis of 587 of the donors. An earlier analysis of approximately 590 of the donors classified V segments as functional when productive rearrangements were above 56.7% and as segregating when the standard deviation between donors was above 5%. To diagnose cytomegalovirus status from the catalog of TCR beta chain sequences, a statistical classification framework was built. A later analysis assigned V and J genes by comparing TCR nucleotide sequences with IMGT/GENE-DB human TR gene sequences. Using the TCRdist pipeline, a later analysis assigned CDR3 sequences along with most-parsimonious VDJ recombination scenarios. A later analysis defined each TCR beta chain by its CDR3 amino acid sequence plus V-gene family, and excluded reads lacking a unique V-gene family. In a later analysis, around 600 highly shared, low-generation-probability nucleotide sequences were removed to address suspected cross-contamination and a sequencing artifact. In a later analysis, a clonal expansion index for each public chain was calculated from normalized within-repertoire ranks of inferred template counts. A later analysis computed generation probabilities with a VDJ recombination model fitted to out-of-frame rearrangements, and checked the results against IGoR. A later analysis scored TCR-TCR, TCR-HLA and TCR-CMV co-occurrence with hypergeometric tests, applying a repertoire-size bias correction to TCR pairs. A later analysis estimated false discovery rates by permuting HLA or CMV assignments 20 times. In a later analysis, co-occurring TCRs were grouped using DBSCAN, and TCRdist sequence similarity was added for clustering within HLA-allele-positive subsets. For co-occurrence clustering, repertoires with fewer than 30,000 or more than 120,000 public chains were excluded, along with roughly five repertoires with anomalous nucleotide sharing. TCRdb provides this immuneACCESS table in a form limited to in-frame rearrangements. Some clones are lacking; in checked studies, under half of them reflect an unresolved V gene, and why the rest are absent is not known. V and J calls and clone size follow that table, whereas D and trimming were derived from the DNA. The sample table shows some 110,000 clones, and 75% to 80% are seen once. The ten largest clones add up to roughly 3.5% of the sample.

About this clone itself: This clone's antigen is unknown. No quality values exist for individual bases; no much larger clone is one base distant.

Here V drops 2 bases and J drops 8 bases, and the junction holds 10 bases not matched to any gene. The CDR3 runs 16 amino acids, cysteine and phenylalanine included. The read is trimmed to its CDR3 DNA, 48 bases read in frame from base 1. CDR1 and CDR2, per the germline V gene, are SNHLY and FYNNEI. Input material: PBMCs. Recombination linked TRBV2 to TRBJ1-2; the junction holds 11 bases that match TRBD1. The TCR originated in a man in his forties or fifties in good health and CMV-seronegative. In nucleotide form, the sequence is TGTGCCAGCAGTGAATGGGGACAGGGGGTTTTAGGCGGCTACACCTTC. Its protein reads: CASSEWGQGVLGGYTF.